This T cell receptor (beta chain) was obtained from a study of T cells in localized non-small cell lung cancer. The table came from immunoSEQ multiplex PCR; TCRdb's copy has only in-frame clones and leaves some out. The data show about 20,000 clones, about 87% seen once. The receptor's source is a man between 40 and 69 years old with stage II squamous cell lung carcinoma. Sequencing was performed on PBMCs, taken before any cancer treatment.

CDR3: CASSLHSNQPQHF. As DNA, the CDR3 is TGTGCCAGCAGTCTCCATAGCAATCAGCCCCAGCATTTT. The V and J genes are TRBV6-6 and TRBJ1-5, with D unresolved. Between the trimmed V and J ends, which lost 5 bases and 0 bases, there was a span of 5 bases. This CDR3 has 13 amino acids. The germline V gene encodes CDR1 MNHNY and CDR2 SVGAGI (reference sequence).